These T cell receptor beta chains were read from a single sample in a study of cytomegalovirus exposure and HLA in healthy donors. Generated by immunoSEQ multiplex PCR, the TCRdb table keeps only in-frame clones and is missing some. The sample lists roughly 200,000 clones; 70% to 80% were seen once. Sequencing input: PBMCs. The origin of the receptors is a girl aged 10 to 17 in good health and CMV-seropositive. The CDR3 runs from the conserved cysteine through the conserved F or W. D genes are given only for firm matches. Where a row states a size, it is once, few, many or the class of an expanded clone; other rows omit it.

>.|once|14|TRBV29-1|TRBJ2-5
TGCAGCGTTGATGAGGGGGGGGTGGGGGAGACCCAGTACTTC
CSVDEGGVGETQYF
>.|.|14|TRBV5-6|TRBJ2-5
TGTGCCAGCAGCTTTCCCGGGTTAGGCGAGACCCAGTACTTC
CASSFPGLGETQYF
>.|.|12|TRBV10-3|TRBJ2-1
TGTGCCATCAGTGAGTCGCGGCATGAGCAGTTCTTC
CAISESRHEQFF
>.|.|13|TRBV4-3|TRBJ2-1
TGCGCCAGCAGCCCCTCAGGGGACAATGAGCAGTTCTTC
CASSPSGDNEQFF
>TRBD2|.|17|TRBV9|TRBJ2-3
TGTGCCAGCAGCGTAGCTCTAGCGGGGGCCAGGGAAGATACGCAGTATTTT
CASSVALAGAREDTQYF
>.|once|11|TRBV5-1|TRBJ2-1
TGCGCCAGCAGCTTGGCCGAGAAGCAGTTCTTC
CASSLAEKQFF
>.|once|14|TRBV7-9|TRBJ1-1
TGTGCCAGCAGCGCGACGGGGGGCATCACTGAAGCTTTCTTT
CASSATGGITEAFF
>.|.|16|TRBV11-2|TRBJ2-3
TGTGCCAGCAGCAACCGTCATGGGGGGGGGCCGGATACGCAGTATTTT
CASSNRHGGGPDTQYF
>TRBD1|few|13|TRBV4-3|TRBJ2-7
TGCGCCAGCAGCCAAGAACAGGGGTACGAGCAGTACTTC
CASSQEQGYEQYF
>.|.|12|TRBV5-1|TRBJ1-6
TGCGCCAGCAGCGAGGTGGGTTCACCCCTCCACTTT
CASSEVGSPLHF
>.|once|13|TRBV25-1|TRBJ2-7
TGTGCCAGCAGTAAGGACAGACCCTACGAGCAGTACTTC
CASSKDRPYEQYF
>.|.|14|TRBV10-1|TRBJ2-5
TGCGCCAGCAGTGAGTCAGGGGCCCAAGAGACCCAGTACTTC
CASSESGAQETQYF
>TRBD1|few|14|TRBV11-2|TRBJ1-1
TGTGCCAGCAGCTCTGGACAGGGTTACACTGAAGCTTTCTTT
CASSSGQGYTEAFF
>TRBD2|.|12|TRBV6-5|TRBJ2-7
TGTGCCAGCCGGGGGGTTTTGTACGAGCAGTACTTC
CASRGVLYEQYF
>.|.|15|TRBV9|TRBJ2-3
TGTGCCAGCAGCGTCACACCGGGAGACCCAGATACGCAGTATTTT
CASSVTPGDPDTQYF
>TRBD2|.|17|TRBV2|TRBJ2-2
TGTGCCAGCAGTGAGTCTAGCGGGGGGCCGAACACCGGGGAGCTGTTTTTT
CASSESSGGPNTGELFF
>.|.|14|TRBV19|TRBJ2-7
TGTGCCAGTAGCCTCGGACACACGTCCTACGAGCAGTACTTC
CASSLGHTSYEQYF
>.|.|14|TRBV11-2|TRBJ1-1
TGTGCCAGCAGCCCGAGGATAGGTTACACTGAAGCTTTCTTT
CASSPRIGYTEAFF
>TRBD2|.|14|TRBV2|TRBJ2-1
TGTGCCAGGGAGCGGGGGGGCCCCTACAATGAGCAGTTCTTC
CARERGGPYNEQFF
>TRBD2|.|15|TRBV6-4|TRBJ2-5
TGTGCCAGCAGTGGCCCGGGACGGGGGGGAGAGACCCAGTACTTC
CASSGPGRGGETQYF
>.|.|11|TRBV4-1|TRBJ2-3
TGCGCCAGCAGCCCGGGAGATACGCAGTATTTT
CASSPGDTQYF
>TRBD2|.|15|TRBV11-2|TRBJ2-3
TGTGCCAGCAGCTTAGTTGGGGGAGGGGCAGATACGCAGTATTTT
CASSLVGGGADTQYF
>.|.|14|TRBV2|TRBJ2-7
TGTGCCAGCATCCCCGGCCAGGATTCCTACGAGCAGTACTTC
CASIPGQDSYEQYF
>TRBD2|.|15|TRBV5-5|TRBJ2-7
TGTGCCAGCAGCTTGGCAGCGGGGGGCCCCTACGAGCAGTACTTC
CASSLAAGGPYEQYF
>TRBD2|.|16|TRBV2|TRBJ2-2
TGTGCCAGCAGTGAAGAGTGGCGGGGGTACACCGGGGAGCTGTTTTTT
CASSEEWRGYTGELFF
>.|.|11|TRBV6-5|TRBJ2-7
TGTGCCAGCAGTTACCAGTCCGAGCAGTACTTC
CASSYQSEQYF
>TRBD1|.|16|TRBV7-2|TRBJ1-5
TGTGCCAGCAGCTTTGAGAAGGACAGGGGGATTCAGCCCCAGCATTTT
CASSFEKDRGIQPQHF
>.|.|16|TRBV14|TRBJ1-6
TGTGCCAGCAGCCAAGGGCAGGGGTTGTATAATTCACCCCTCCACTTT
CASSQGQGLYNSPLHF
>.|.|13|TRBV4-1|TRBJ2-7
TGCGCCAGCAGCCAACAGGGTAGGAACGAGCAGTACTTC
CASSQQGRNEQYF
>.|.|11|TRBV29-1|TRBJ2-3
TGCAGCGTCATTAGCACAGATACGCAGTATTTT
CSVISTDTQYF
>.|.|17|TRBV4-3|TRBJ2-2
TGCGCCAGCAGCCAAGATCGGCAGGGAAGTAACACCGGGGAGCTGTTTTTT
CASSQDRQGSNTGELFF
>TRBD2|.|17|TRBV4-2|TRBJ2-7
TGTGCCAGCAGCCAAGCGTGGCTAGCGGGGGGAGCCTACGAGCAGTACTTC
CASSQAWLAGGAYEQYF
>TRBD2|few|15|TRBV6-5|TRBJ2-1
TGTGCCAGCTTATTGAGCGGGGGGGCCTACAATGAGCAGTTCTTC
CASLLSGGAYNEQFF
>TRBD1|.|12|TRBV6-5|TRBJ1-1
TGTGCCAGCAGAACAGGGGTCTCTGAAGCTTTCTTT
CASRTGVSEAFF
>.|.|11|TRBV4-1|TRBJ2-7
TGCGCCAGCAGTAGGGGTTACGAGCAGTACTTC
CASSRGYEQYF
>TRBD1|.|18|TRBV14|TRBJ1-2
TGTGCCAGCAGCCAAGATTGGGACAGGGCCACCGGAGGCTATGGCTACACCTTC
CASSQDWDRATGGYGYTF
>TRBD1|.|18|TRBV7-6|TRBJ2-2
TGTGCCAGCAGCTTAATAGTCGGGACAGCGCTATCCGCCGGGGAGCTGTTTTTT
CASSLIVGTALSAGELFF
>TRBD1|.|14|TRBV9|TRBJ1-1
TGTGCCAGCAGCGTAGTCCAGGGGGTGTCTGAAGCTTTCTTT
CASSVVQGVSEAFF
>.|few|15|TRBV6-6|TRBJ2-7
TGTGCCAGCAGTTACGGGAGACAGGCGCCCTACGAGCAGTACTTC
CASSYGRQAPYEQYF
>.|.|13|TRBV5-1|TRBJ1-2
TGCGCCAGCAGCTTCACACCGGGAGGTGGCTACACCTTC
CASSFTPGGGYTF
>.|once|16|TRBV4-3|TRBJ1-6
TGCGCCAGCAGCTCCCTTACGGGGGGTCATAATTCACCCCTCCACTTT
CASSSLTGGHNSPLHF
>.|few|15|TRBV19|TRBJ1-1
TGTGCCAGTAGTATAGGCCTACAGGGAAACACTGAAGCTTTCTTT
CASSIGLQGNTEAFF
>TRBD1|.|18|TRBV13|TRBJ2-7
TGTGCCAGCAGCTTAGTTGGCGAAGGGGTGGGGACAGGGCACGAGCAGTACTTC
CASSLVGEGVGTGHEQYF
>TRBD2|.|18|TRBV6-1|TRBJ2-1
TGTGCCAGCAGTGGCGGGACTAGCGGGGGGGTTCTCTACAATGAGCAGTTCTTC
CASSGGTSGGVLYNEQFF